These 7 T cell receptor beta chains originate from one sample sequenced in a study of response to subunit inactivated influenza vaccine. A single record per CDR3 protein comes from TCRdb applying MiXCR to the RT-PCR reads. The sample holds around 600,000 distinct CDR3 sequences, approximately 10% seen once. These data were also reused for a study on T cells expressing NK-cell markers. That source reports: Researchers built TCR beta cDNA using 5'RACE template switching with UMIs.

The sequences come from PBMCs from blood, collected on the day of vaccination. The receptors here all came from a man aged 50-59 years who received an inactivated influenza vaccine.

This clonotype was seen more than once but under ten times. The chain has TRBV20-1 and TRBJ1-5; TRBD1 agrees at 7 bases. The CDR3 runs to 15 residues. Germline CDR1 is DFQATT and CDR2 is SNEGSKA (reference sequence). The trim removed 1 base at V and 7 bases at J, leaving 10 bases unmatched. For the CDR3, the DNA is TGCAGTGCTAGAGTGGTGACAGGGAGGAGACAGCCCCAGCATTTT. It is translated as CSARVVTGRRQPQHF.

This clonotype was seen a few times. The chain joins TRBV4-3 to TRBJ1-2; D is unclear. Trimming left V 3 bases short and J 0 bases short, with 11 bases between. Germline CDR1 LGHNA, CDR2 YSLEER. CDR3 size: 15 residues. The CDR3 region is CASSHISESNYGYTF. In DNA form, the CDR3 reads TGCGCCAGCAGCCACATCAGCGAATCTAACTATGGCTACACCTTC.

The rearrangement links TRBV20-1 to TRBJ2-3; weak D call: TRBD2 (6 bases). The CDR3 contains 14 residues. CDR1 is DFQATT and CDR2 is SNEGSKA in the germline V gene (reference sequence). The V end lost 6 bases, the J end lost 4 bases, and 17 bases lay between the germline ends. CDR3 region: CSAPGGIGADTQYF. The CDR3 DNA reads TGCAGTGCACCTGGGGGGATTGGGGCAGATACGCAGTATTTT.

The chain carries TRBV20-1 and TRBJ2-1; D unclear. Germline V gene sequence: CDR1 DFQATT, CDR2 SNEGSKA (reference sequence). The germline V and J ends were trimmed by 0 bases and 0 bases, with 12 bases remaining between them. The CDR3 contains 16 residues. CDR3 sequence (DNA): TGCAGTGCTAGAGATGTTGGGGTAAGCTCCTACAATGAGCAGTTCTTC. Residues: CSARDVGVSSYNEQFF.

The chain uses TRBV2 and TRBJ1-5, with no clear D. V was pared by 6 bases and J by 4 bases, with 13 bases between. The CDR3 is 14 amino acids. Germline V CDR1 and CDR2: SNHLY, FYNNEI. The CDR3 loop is CASSGRRANQPQHF. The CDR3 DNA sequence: TGTGCCAGCAGCGGGAGGCGGGCAAATCAGCCCCAGCATTTT.

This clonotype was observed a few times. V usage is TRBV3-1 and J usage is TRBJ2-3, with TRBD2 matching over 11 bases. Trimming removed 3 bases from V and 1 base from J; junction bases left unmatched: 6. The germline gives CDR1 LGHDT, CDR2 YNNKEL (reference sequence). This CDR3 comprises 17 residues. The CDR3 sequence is CASSHQRLAGRTDTQYF. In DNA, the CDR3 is TGTGCCAGCAGCCACCAAAGACTAGCGGGGCGCACAGATACGCAGTATTTT.

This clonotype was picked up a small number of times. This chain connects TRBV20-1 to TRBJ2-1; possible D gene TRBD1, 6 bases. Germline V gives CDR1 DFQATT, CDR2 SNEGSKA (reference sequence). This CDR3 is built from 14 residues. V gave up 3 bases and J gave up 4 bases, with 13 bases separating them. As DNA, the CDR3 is TGCAGTGCTAGGACCGACAGGCTATACAATGAGCAGTTCTTC. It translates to CSARTDRLYNEQFF.